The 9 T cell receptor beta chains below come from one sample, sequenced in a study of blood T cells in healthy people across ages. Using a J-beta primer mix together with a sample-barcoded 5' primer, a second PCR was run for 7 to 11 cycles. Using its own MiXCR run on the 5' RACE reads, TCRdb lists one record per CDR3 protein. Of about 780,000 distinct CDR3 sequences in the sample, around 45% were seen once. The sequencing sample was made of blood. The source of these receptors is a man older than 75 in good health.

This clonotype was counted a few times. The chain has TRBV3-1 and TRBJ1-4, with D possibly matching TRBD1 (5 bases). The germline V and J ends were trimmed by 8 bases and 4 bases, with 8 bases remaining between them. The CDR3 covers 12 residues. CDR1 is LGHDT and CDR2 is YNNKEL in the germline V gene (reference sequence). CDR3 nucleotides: TGTGCCAGCCGGGGGGATAATGAAAAACTGTTTTTT. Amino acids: CASRGDNEKLFF. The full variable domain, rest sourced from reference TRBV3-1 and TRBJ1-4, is DTAVSQTPKYLVTQMGNDKSIKCEQNLGHDTMYWYKQDSKKFLKIMFSYNNKELIINETVPNRFSPKSPDKAHLNLHINSLELGDSAVYFCASRGDNEKLFFGSGTQLSVL.

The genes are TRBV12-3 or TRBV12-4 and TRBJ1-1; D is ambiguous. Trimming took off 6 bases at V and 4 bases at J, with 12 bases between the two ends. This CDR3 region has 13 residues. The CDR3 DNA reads TGTGCCAGCAGCCGCGGGTCGGGCACTGAAGCTTTCTTT. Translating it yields CASSRGSGTEAFF.

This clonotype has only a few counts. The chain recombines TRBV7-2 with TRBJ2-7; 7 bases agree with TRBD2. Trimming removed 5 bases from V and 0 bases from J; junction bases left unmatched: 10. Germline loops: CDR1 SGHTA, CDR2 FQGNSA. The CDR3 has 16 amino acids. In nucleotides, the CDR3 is TGTGCCAGCAGCCTCTTCGGAGCGGGGACCTCCTACGAGCAGTACTTC. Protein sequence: CASSLFGAGTSYEQYF.

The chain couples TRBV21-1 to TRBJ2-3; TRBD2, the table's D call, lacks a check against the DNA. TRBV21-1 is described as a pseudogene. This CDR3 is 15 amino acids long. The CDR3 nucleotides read TGTGCCAGCAGCAAGGGACTTACGATCACAGATACGCAGTATTTT. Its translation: CASSKGLTITDTQYF.

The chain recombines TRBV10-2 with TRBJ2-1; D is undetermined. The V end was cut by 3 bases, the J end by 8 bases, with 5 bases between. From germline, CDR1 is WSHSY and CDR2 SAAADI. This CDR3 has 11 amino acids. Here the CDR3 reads CASSDNYEQFF. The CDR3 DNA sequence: TGCGCCAGCAGTGATAACTATGAGCAGTTCTTC.

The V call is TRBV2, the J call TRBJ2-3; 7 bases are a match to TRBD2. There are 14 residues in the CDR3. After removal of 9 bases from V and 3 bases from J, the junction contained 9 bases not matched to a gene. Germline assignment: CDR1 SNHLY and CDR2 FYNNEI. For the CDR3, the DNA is TGTGCCAGTATGACTAGCAGGAGTACAGATACGCAGTATTTT. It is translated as CASMTSRSTDTQYF.

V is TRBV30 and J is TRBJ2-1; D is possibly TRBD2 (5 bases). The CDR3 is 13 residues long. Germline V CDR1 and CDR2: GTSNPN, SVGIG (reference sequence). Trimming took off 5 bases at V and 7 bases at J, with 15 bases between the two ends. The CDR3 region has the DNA TGTGCCTGGGGACTTTCTAACCTGAATGAGCAGTTCTTC. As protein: CAWGLSNLNEQFF.

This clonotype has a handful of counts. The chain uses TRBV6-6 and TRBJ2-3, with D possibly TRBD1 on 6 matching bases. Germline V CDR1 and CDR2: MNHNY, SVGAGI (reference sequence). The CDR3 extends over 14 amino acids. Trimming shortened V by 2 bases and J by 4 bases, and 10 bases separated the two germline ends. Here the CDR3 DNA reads TGTGCCAGCAGTTACCCAGGGGCGGCAGATACGCAGTATTTT. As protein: CASSYPGAADTQYF.

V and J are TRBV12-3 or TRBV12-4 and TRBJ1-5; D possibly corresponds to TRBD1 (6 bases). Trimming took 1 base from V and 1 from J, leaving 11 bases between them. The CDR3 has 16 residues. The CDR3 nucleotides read TGTGCCAGCAGTTTAGGGGGGGCGCGGAGCAATCAGCCCCAGCATTTT. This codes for CASSLGGARSNQPQHF.